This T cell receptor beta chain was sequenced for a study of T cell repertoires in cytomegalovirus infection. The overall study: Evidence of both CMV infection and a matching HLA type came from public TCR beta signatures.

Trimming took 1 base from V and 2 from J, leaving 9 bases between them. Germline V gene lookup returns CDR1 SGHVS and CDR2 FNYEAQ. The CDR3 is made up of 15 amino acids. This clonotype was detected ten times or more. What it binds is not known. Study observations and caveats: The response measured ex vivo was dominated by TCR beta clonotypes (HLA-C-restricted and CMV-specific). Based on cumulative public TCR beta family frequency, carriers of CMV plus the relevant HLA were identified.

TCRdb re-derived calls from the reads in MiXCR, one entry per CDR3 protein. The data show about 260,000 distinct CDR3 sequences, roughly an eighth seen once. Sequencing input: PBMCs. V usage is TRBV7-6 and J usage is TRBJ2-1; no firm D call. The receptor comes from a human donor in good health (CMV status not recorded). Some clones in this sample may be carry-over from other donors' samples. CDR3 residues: CASSLGPRTYNEQFF. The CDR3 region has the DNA TGTGCCAGCAGCTTAGGCCCCAGAACCTACAATGAGCAGTTCTTC.